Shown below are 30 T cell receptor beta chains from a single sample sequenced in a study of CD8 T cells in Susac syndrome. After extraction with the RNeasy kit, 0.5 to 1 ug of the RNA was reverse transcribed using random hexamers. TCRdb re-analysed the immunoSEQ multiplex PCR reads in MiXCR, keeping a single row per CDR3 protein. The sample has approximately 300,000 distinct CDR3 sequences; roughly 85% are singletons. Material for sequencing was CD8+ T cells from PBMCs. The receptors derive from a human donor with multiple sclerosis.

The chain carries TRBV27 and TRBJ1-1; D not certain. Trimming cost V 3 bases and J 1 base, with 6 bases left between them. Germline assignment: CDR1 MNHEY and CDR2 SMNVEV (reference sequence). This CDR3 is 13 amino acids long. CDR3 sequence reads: CASSLLWNTEAFF. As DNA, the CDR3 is TGTGCCAGCAGTTTGCTTTGGAACACTGAAGCTTTCTTT.

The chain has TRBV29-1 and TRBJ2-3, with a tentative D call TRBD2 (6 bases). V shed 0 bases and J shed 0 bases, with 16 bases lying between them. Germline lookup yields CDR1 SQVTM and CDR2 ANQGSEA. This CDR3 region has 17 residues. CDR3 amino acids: CSVEDRGLLTSTDTQYF. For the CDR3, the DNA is TGCAGCGTTGAAGACCGAGGACTATTAACTAGCACAGATACGCAGTATTTT.

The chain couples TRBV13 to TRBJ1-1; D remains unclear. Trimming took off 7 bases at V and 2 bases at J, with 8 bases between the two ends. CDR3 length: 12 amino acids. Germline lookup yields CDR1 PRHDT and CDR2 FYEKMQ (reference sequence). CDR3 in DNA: TGTGCCAGCACAACTTCAAACACTGAAGCTTTCTTT. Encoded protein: CASTTSNTEAFF.

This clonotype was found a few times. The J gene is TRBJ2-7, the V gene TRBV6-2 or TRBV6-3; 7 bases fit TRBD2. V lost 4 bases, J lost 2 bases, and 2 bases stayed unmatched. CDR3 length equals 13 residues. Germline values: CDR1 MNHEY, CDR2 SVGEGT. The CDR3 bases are TGTGCCAGCAGTTTCGGACTAGCCTACGAGCAGTACTTC. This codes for CASSFGLAYEQYF.

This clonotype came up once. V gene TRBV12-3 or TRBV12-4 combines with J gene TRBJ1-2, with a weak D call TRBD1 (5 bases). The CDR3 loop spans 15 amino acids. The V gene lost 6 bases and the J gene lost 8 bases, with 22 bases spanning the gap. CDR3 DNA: TGTGCCAGCAGCTCCCTAGGGGTGGGGGTGATCGGCTACACCTTC. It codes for CASSSLGVGVIGYTF.

In DNA form, the CDR3 reads TGTGCCAGCAGTTTCGCGACCGGGGGGAAGACCTTC. Translated, it gives CASSFATGGKTF. The V call is TRBV27, the J call TRBJ1-2; a possible D gene is TRBD1 (5 bases). The CDR3 sequence is 12 residues long. V lost 3 bases, J lost 14 bases, and 16 bases lay in between. Germline-derived CDR1 and CDR2 are MNHEY and SMNVEV (reference sequence).

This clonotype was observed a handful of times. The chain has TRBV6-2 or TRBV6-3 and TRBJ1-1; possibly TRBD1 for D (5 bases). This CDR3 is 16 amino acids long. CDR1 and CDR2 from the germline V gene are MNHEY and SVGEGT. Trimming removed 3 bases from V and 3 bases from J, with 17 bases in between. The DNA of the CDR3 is TGTGCCAGCAGTTATCACGGGGACGGGAGAGACACTGAAGCTTTCTTT. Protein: CASSYHGDGRDTEAFF.

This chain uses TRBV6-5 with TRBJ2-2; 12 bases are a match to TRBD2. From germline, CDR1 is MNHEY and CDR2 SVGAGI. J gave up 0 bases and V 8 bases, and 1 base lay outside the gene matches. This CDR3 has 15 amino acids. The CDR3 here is CASLAGGPNTGELFF. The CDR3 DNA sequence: TGTGCCAGCCTAGCGGGAGGGCCGAACACCGGGGAGCTGTTTTTT.

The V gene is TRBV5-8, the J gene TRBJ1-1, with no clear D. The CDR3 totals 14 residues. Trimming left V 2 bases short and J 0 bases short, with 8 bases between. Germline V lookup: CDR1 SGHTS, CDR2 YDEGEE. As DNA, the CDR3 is TGTGCCAGCAGCTTCGCCAGGCTGAACACTGAAGCTTTCTTT. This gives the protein CASSFARLNTEAFF.

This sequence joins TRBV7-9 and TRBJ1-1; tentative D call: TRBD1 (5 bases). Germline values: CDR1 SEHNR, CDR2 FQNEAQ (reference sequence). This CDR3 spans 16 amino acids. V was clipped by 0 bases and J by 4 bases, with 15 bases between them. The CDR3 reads CASSLAQGASGTEAFF. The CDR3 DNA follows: TGTGCCAGCAGCTTAGCGCAGGGAGCCTCAGGCACTGAAGCTTTCTTT.

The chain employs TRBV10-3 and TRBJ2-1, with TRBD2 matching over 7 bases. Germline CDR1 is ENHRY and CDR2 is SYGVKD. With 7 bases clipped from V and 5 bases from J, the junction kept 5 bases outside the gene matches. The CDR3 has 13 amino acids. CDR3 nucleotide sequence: TGTGCCATCAAGGAGGGGACTAACAATGAGCAGTTCTTC. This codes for CAIKEGTNNEQFF.

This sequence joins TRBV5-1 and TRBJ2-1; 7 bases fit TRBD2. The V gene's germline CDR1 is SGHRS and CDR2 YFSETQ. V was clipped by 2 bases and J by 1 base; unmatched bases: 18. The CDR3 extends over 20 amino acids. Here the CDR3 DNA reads TGCGCCAGCAGCTTATGGGTAGCGGGTTGGATAAGGAGGTCCTACAATGAGCAGTTCTTC. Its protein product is CASSLWVAGWIRRSYNEQFF.

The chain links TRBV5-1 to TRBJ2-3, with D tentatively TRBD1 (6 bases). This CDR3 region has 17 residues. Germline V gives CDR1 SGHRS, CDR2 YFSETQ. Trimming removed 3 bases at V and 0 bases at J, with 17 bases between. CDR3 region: CASSSGFNTGSTDTQYF. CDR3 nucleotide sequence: TGCGCCAGCAGCTCGGGGTTTAATACAGGGAGCACAGATACGCAGTATTTT.

CDR3 protein: CSARDRSGTGFPGELFF. The CDR3, as DNA: TGCAGTGCTAGAGATAGGTCCGGGACAGGGTTTCCCGGGGAGCTGTTTTTT. The chain has TRBV20-1 and TRBJ2-2; 9 bases match TRBD1. CDR3 length: 17 residues. Trimming took 0 bases from V and 6 from J; bases not matched to a gene: 11. Germline loops: CDR1 DFQATT, CDR2 SNEGSKA (reference sequence).

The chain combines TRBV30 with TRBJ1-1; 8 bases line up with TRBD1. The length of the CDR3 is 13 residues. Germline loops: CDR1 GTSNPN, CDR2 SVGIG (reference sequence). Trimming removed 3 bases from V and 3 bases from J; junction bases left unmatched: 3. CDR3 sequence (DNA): TGTGCCTGGAGGGGGACAGGATACACTGAAGCTTTCTTT. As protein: CAWRGTGYTEAFF.

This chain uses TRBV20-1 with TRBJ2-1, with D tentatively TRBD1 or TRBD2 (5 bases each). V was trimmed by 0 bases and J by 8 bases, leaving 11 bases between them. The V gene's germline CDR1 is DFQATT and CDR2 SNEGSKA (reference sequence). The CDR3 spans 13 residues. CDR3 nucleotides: TGCAGTGCTAGAGATCTCCGGGGCGATGAGCAGTTCTTC. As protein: CSARDLRGDEQFF.

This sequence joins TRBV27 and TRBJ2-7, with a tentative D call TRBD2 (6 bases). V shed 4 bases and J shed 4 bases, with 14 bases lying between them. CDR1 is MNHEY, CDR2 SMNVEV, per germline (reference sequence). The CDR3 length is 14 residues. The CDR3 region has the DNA TGTGCCAGCAGTTCGGGACTTTCACGTTACGAGCAGTACTTC. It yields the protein CASSSGLSRYEQYF.

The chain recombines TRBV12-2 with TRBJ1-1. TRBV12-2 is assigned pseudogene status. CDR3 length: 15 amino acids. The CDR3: CASHLNTEARTEAFF. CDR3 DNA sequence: TGTGCAAGTCACCTGAATACGGAGGCGAGGACTGAAGCTTTCTTT.

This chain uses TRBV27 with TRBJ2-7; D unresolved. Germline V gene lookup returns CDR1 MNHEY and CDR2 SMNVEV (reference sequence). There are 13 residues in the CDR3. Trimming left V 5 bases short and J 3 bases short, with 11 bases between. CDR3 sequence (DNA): TGTGCCAGCAGTCCCCTTGTCCACTACGAGCAGTACTTC. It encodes CASSPLVHYEQYF.

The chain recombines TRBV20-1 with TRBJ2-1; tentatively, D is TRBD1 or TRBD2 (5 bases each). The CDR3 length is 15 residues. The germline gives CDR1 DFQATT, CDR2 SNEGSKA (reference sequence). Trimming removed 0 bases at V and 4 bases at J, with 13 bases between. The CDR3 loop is CSARDPGREYNEQFF. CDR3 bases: TGCAGTGCTAGAGATCCCGGCAGGGAGTACAATGAGCAGTTCTTC.

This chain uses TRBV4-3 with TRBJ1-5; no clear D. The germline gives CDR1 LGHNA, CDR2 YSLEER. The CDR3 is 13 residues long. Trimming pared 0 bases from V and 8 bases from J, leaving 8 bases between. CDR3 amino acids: CASSQEIEKPQHF. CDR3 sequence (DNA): TGCGCCAGCAGCCAAGAGATAGAGAAGCCCCAGCATTTT.

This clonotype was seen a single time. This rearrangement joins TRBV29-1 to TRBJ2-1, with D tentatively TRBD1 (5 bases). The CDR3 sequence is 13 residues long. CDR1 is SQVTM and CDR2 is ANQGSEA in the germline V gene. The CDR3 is CGAPVTDYNEQFF. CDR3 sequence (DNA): TGCGGCGCACCAGTGACAGATTACAATGAGCAGTTCTTC.

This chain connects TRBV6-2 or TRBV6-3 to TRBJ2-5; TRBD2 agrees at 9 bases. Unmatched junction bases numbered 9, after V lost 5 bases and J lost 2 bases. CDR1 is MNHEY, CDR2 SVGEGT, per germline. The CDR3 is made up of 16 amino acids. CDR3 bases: TGTGCCAGCAGTGGGCTCGGCCTAGCGGGACAAGAGACCCAGTACTTC. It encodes CASSGLGLAGQETQYF.

CDR3 DNA sequence: TGTGCCAGCAGCTTACAGGGCGTTTCCTACGAGCAGTACTTC. The encoded protein is CASSLQGVSYEQYF. The V gene is TRBV7-9, the J gene TRBJ2-7, with a tentative D call TRBD1 (5 bases). V shed 2 bases and J shed 1 base, with 9 bases lying between them. Per the germline V gene, CDR1 is SEHNR and CDR2 is FQNEAQ (reference sequence). The length of the CDR3 is 14 residues.

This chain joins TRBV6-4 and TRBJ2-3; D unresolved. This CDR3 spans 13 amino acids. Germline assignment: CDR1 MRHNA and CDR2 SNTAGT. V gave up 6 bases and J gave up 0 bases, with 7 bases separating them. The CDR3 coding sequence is TGTGCCAGCAGCGACGGGAGCACAGATACGCAGTATTTT. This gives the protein CASSDGSTDTQYF.

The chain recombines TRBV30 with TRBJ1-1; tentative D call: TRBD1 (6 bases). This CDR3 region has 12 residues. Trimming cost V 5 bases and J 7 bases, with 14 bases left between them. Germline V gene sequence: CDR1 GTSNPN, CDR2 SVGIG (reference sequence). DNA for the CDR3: TGTGCCTGGGGGAGGGGGAAACATGAAGCTTTCTTT. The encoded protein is CAWGRGKHEAFF. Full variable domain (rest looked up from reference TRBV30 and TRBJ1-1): SQTIHQWPATLVQPVGSPLSLECTVEGTSNPNLYWYRQAAGRGLQLLFYSVGIGQISSEVPQNLSASRPQDRQFILSSKKLLLSDSGFYLCAWGRGKHEAFFGQGTRLTVV.

CDR3 bases: TGTGCCAGCAGCGCACTAGCGGGAGGCCCCCAAGAGACCCAGTACTTC. It encodes CASSALAGGPQETQYF. V gene TRBV11-2 combines with J gene TRBJ2-5; 12 bases match TRBD2. Trimming removed 5 bases from V and 1 base from J; junction bases left unmatched: 5. CDR1 is SGHAT, CDR2 FQNNGV, per germline. The CDR3 covers 16 residues.

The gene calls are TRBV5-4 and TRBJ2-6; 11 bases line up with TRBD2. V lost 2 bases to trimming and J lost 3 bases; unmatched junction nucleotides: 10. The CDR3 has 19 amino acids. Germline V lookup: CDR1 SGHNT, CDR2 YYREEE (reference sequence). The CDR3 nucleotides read TGTGCCAGCAGCTTAGAAACTAGCGGGAGAAGGTATGGGGCCAACGTCCTGACTTTC. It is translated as CASSLETSGRRYGANVLTF.

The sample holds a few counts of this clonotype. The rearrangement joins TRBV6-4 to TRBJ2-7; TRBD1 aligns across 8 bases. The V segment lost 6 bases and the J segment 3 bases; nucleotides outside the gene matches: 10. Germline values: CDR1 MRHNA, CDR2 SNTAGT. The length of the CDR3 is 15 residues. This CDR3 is CASSRTDRGYYEQYF. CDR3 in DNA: TGTGCCAGCAGCCGAACCGACAGGGGTTACTACGAGCAGTACTTC.

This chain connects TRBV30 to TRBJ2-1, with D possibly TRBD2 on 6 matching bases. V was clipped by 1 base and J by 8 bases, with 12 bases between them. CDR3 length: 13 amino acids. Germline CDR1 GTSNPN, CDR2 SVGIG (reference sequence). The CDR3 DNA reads TGTGCCTGGAGTGCCCTTATAGCGGATGAGCAGTTCTTC. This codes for CAWSALIADEQFF.